This T cell receptor beta chain came from a study of cytomegalovirus exposure and HLA in healthy donors. For the study at large: Assignment to the Caucasian-associated ancestry cluster applied to around 76% of the approximately 420 genotyped donors. Regarding the study as a whole: In most subjects, TCR beta sequences reportedly gave accurate predictions of HLA-A and HLA-B alleles. Later work showed greater clonal expansion in HLA-associated TCR beta chains than in equally common others.

A note on this clone: What it recognizes is unknown.

The PCR used 60 Vbeta and 13 Jbeta primers. Generated by immunoSEQ multiplex PCR, the TCRdb table keeps only in-frame clones and is missing some. The table lists about 120,000 clones, about 80% of them singletons. Unmatched junction bases numbered 6, after V lost 11 bases and J lost 2 bases. The CDR3 sequence is 13 residues long. Germline V gene data show CDR1 as MDHEN and CDR2 as SYDVKM. V and J are TRBV28 and TRBJ1-1, with TRBD1 matching 9 bases. Sequencing input: PBMCs. The sequence derives from a man aged 30 to 39 in good health and CMV-seropositive. CDR3 sequence reads: CAADRGGNTEAFF. The CDR3 region has the DNA TGTGCCGCGGACAGGGGTGGTAACACTGAAGCTTTCTTT.